The T cell receptor (beta chain) described here comes from a study of TIL therapy for anti-PD-1-resistant metastatic lung cancer. Study context: Tumors had a median PD-L1 proportion score of less than 6.5%.

This was the immunoSEQ v3 assay. Libraries were sequenced to about 2 million read pairs (survey) or about 5-6 million (deep). Clones were read by immunoSEQ multiplex PCR, and TCRdb kept only the in-frame ones, dropping some. The table lists about 60,000 clones, around 86% of them singletons. Findings and limits, study-wide: After infusion, TIL clonotypes partly replaced peripheral T cells and declined over months.

Trimming removed 0 bases at V and 5 bases at J, with 13 bases between. Germline V gene sequence: CDR1 MNHEY, CDR2 SVGAGI. This CDR3 region has 15 residues. As for time point: pre-treatment sample, taken before nivolumab and TIL therapy. Concerning this clone itself: Its antigen remains unknown.

The TCR originated in a person aged 25-80 years with non-small cell lung cancer. The specimen was blood, collected at baseline. This chain connects TRBV6-5 to TRBJ2-5; perhaps TRBD2 as D (7 bases). The CDR3 sequence: CASSYSKGRGETQYF. The CDR3, as DNA: TGTGCCAGCAGTTACTCGAAAGGGAGGGGGGAGACCCAGTACTTC.